Presented here are 9 T cell receptor beta chains from one specimen sequenced in a study of OX40 agonist ivuxolimab in advanced cancers. TCRdb's table, derived via immunoSEQ multiplex PCR, lists solely in-frame clones and lacks some. Among 80,000 to 100,000 clones, roughly 93% were seen once, and the ten largest hold about 0.3%. The source was CD4+ or CD8+ T cells sorted from blood, collected in a trial of the OX40 agonist ivuxolimab. All receptors come from an adult with an advanced solid tumor such as melanoma, head and neck, liver or kidney cancer.

The V gene is TRBV10-2, the J gene TRBJ2-3, with 7 bases aligning to TRBD2. The germline gives CDR1 WSHSY, CDR2 SAAADI. The CDR3 length is 16 residues. V shed 5 bases, J shed 0 bases, and the junction held 8 bases outside the gene matches. The CDR3 region is CASSRDYTPSTDTQYF. CDR3 nucleotides: TGCGCCAGCAGTCGGGACTACACACCGAGCACAGATACGCAGTATTTT.

J is TRBJ2-7 and V is TRBV9; possible D gene TRBD1, 6 bases. V lost 0 bases, J lost 2 bases, and 9 bases lay in between. Germline CDR1 and CDR2: SGDLS and YYNGEE. The CDR3 contains 14 residues. The CDR3 DNA reads as TGTGCCAGCAGCGTAGCACAGGGTGCCTACGAGCAGTACTTC. Translating gives CASSVAQGAYEQYF.

The chain is built from TRBV5-4 and TRBJ2-1; TRBD2 matches at 8 bases. Germline V CDR1 and CDR2: SGHNT, YYREEE (reference sequence). CDR3 size: 17 residues. Trimming took 4 bases from V and 0 from J; bases not matched to a gene: 9. In DNA form, the CDR3 reads TGTGCCAGCAGCCCCGGGGGGGGGATCCGCTCCTACAATGAGCAGTTCTTC. This encodes CASSPGGGIRSYNEQFF. Full variable domain (outside the CDR3, taken from reference TRBV5-4 and TRBJ2-1): ETGVTQSPTHLIKTRGQQVTLRCSSQSGHNTVSWYQQALGQGPQFIFQYYREEENGRGNFPPRFSGLQFPNYSSELNVNALELDDSALYLCASSPGGGIRSYNEQFFGPGTRLTVL.

This clone was seen once. V and J are TRBV30 and TRBJ2-4; a possible D gene is TRBD2 (7 bases). Germline lookup yields CDR1 GTSNPN and CDR2 SVGIG (reference sequence). V lost 2 bases to trimming and J lost 8 bases, with 16 bases between them. The CDR3 is 14 amino acids. The CDR3 is CAWSRGRGGDIQYF. For the CDR3, the DNA is TGTGCCTGGAGTCGGGGCAGGGGAGGGGACATTCAGTACTTC.

The J gene is TRBJ2-3, the V gene TRBV18; D gene unclear. CDR1 is KGHSH and CDR2 is LQKENI in the germline V gene. The CDR3 contains 14 residues. V was cut by 3 bases and J by 0 bases, with 7 bases left in between. The CDR3 loop reads CASSPVGSTDTQYF. The CDR3 bases are TGTGCCAGCTCACCGGTTGGGAGCACAGATACGCAGTATTTT. The full variable domain, rest sourced from reference TRBV18 and TRBJ2-3, is NAGVMQNPRHLVRRRGQEARLRCSPMKGHSHVYWYRQLPEEGLKFMVYLQKENIIDESGMPKERFSAEFPKEGPSILRIQQVVRGDSAAYFCASSPVGSTDTQYFGPGTRLTVL.

This chain joins TRBV5-1 and TRBJ2-1; no reliable D call. CDR3 length: 15 amino acids. Germline CDR1 is SGHRS and CDR2 is YFSETQ. V was pared by 0 bases and J by 5 bases, with 12 bases between. DNA for the CDR3: TGCGCCAGCAGCTTGGTAGCTGGTGGAAACAATGAGCAGTTCTTC. Its translation is CASSLVAGGNNEQFF.

The J gene is TRBJ1-4, the V gene TRBV5-1, with a possible D match to TRBD1 (5 bases). This CDR3 spans 16 amino acids. V lost 0 bases, J lost 3 bases, and 12 bases lay in between. Germline-derived CDR1 and CDR2 are SGHRS and YFSETQ. Written as DNA, the CDR3 is TGCGCCAGCAGCTTGGCCGGAGGGGCGGCTAATGAAAAACTGTTTTTT. Its protein product is CASSLAGGAANEKLFF.

The V and J genes are TRBV18 and TRBJ2-7, with 8 bases that match TRBD2. The CDR3 consists of 15 residues. Germline values: CDR1 KGHSH, CDR2 LQKENI. Germline trimming cut 3 bases from V and 7 bases from J; bases unmatched to any gene: 11. The CDR3, as DNA: TGTGCCAGCTCACCTGGAACAACGACGGGGGGGGAGCAGTACTTC. It yields the protein CASSPGTTTGGEQYF.

The chain couples TRBV5-1 to TRBJ2-3; 9 nucleotides agree with TRBD2. V was clipped by 4 bases and J by 4 bases; unmatched bases: 10. Per germline, CDR1 SGHRS and CDR2 YFSETQ. The CDR3 consists of 16 residues. CDR3 protein: CASSRFSGRGSDTQYF. The CDR3 region has the DNA TGCGCCAGCAGCCGATTTAGCGGGAGAGGATCAGATACGCAGTATTTT.